One sample yielded the 29 T cell receptor beta chains listed below, sequenced in a study of cytomegalovirus exposure and HLA in healthy donors. PCR employed 60 Vbeta and 13 Jbeta primers. The protocol was immunoSEQ multiplex PCR, while the TCRdb copy is restricted to in-frame clones and leaves out a portion. The table has 110,000 or so clones, 65% to 85% seen once. Sequences were obtained from PBMCs. The receptors shown here come from a woman between 18 and 29 years old in good health and CMV-seronegative.

CDR3 DNA: TGCGCCAGCAGCAAGGGACAGACCTCTGGAAACACCATATATTTT. This codes for CASSKGQTSGNTIYF. V and J are TRBV5-1 and TRBJ1-3; 7 bases are shared with TRBD1. Germline assignment: CDR1 SGHRS and CDR2 YFSETQ. The CDR3 has 15 residues. Germline trimming cut 4 bases from V and 0 bases from J; bases unmatched to any gene: 4.

This rearrangement joins TRBV29-1 to TRBJ1-1; 7 nucleotides agree with TRBD1. CDR3 length equals 11 residues. CDR1 and CDR2 from the germline V gene are SQVTM and ANQGSEA. The ends lost 6 bases at V and 8 bases at J; junction bases unmatched: 6. Here the CDR3 DNA reads TGCAGCGTGCGGACAGGTGCAGAAGCTTTCTTT. Translating gives CSVRTGAEAFF.

This clone was counted many times. The gene calls are TRBV6-1 and TRBJ2-1; TRBD2 matches 13 bases. The CDR3 length is 15 residues. V was pared by 1 base and J by 6 bases, with 0 bases of the junction left unmatched. CDR1 and CDR2 (germline): MNHNS, SASEGT. The CDR3 region has the DNA TGTGCCAGCAGTGAAGGGACTAGCGGGAGCAATGAGCAGTTCTTC. This codes for CASSEGTSGSNEQFF.

This chain uses TRBV4-3 with TRBJ2-1; 8 bases line up with TRBD2. Per the germline V gene, CDR1 is LGHNA and CDR2 is YSLEER. The CDR3 is 15 amino acids. Trimming at V came to 4 bases and at J to 6 bases, leaving 8 bases not matched to a gene. Here the CDR3 reads CASSLSGGRVNEQFF. Here the CDR3 DNA reads TGCGCCAGCAGCCTAAGCGGGGGACGGGTCAATGAGCAGTTCTTC.

This sequence joins TRBV29-1 and TRBJ1-2; a possible D gene is TRBD1 (6 bases). The V gene lost 3 bases and the J gene lost 4 bases, with 15 bases spanning the gap. CDR3 length: 14 residues. From germline, CDR1 is SQVTM and CDR2 ANQGSEA. In DNA form, the CDR3 reads TGCAGCGTTGACGGGGGGGCAGGTGGCTATGGCTACACCTTC. The encoded protein is CSVDGGAGGYGYTF.

This clone has only a few counts. The V and J genes are TRBV6-5 and TRBJ1-2; no definite D call. V lost 6 bases, J lost 6 bases, and 11 bases lay in between. The germline V gene encodes CDR1 MNHEY and CDR2 SVGAGI. There are 12 residues in the CDR3. This chain's CDR3 is CASRSRRDGYTF. As DNA, the CDR3 is TGTGCCAGCAGATCCCGACGGGATGGCTACACCTTC.

This rearrangement joins TRBV6-5 to TRBJ1-1; D is possibly TRBD1 (6 bases). The CDR3 length is 14 residues. Germline assignment: CDR1 MNHEY and CDR2 SVGAGI. Trimming left V 8 bases short and J 1 base short, with 14 bases between. The CDR3 DNA is TGTGCCAGCGGTAGACGACAGGAGAACACTGAAGCTTTCTTT. Translation gives CASGRRQENTEAFF.

The chain couples TRBV28 to TRBJ2-4, with D perhaps TRBD2 (6 bases). The V end was cut by 3 bases, the J end by 0 bases, with 18 bases between. Per the germline V gene, CDR1 is MDHEN and CDR2 is SYDVKM. CDR3 length equals 18 residues. This CDR3 is CASSFYSRGGVAKNIQYF. DNA of the CDR3: TGTGCCAGCAGTTTTTACAGCCGAGGAGGGGTAGCCAAAAACATTCAGTACTTC.

A few counts support this clone. This chain joins TRBV14 and TRBJ1-1; D call uncertain. The germline V and J ends were trimmed by 2 bases and 0 bases, with 13 bases remaining between them. The CDR3 consists of 16 residues. Per germline, CDR1 SGHDN and CDR2 FVKESK. The CDR3, as DNA: TGTGCCAGCAGCCAATTCGGGAAGGGTATGAACACTGAAGCTTTCTTT. Translation: CASSQFGKGMNTEAFF.

The V and J genes are TRBV9 and TRBJ2-2, with D possibly matching TRBD1 (6 bases). This CDR3 has 13 amino acids. Trimming stripped 4 bases from V and 6 bases from J, with 10 bases between. Germline CDR1 and CDR2: SGDLS and YYNGEE. The CDR3 nucleotides are TGTGCCAGCAGCAAACAGGGTTCCGGGGAGCTGTTTTTT. Protein product: CASSKQGSGELFF.

The table lists this clone with a few counts. V gene TRBV5-1 combines with J gene TRBJ1-1, with TRBD1 identical over 7 bases. Trimming removed 7 bases from V and 0 bases from J; junction bases left unmatched: 3. From germline, CDR1 is SGHRS and CDR2 YFSETQ. CDR3 size: 13 residues. This chain's CDR3 is CASLGQMNTEAFF. CDR3 coding DNA: TGCGCCAGCCTGGGACAGATGAACACTGAAGCTTTCTTT.

The chain joins TRBV28 to TRBJ1-5; tentative D call: TRBD1 (5 bases). Germline V lookup: CDR1 MDHEN, CDR2 SYDVKM. The CDR3 sequence is 16 residues long. V shed 4 bases and J shed 9 bases, with 22 bases lying between them. DNA for the CDR3: TGTGCCAGCAGTTCTCGAGTGGGCAGGGATATTCCGCCCCAGCATTTT. Protein product: CASSSRVGRDIPPQHF.

This clone was observed a few times. The V and J genes are TRBV4-3 and TRBJ1-5; TRBD1 is a possible D gene (5 bases). CDR1 is LGHNA, CDR2 YSLEER, per germline. The CDR3 is 15 amino acids. V was pared by 1 base and J by 7 bases, with 14 bases between. In DNA form, the CDR3 reads TGCGCCAGCAGCCAAGGGGAGGGGATGAGACAGCCCCAGCATTTT. Translation gives CASSQGEGMRQPQHF.

The chain is built from TRBV5-4 and TRBJ2-7; D possibly corresponds to TRBD1 (6 bases). This CDR3 spans 13 amino acids. Germline V CDR1 and CDR2: SGHNT, YYREEE (reference sequence). Trimming shortened V by 4 bases and J by 6 bases, and 14 bases separated the two germline ends. CDR3 region: CASSLTGLGEQYV. The CDR3 region has the DNA TGTGCCAGCAGCCTTACAGGGCTCGGCGAGCAGTACGTC.

This sequence joins TRBV6-1 and TRBJ1-2, with no clear D. V was shortened by 8 bases and J by 0 bases, with 16 bases between the two germline ends. Germline V lookup: CDR1 MNHNS, CDR2 SASEGT. The CDR3 sequence is 15 residues long. The CDR3 nucleotides read TGTGCCAGCCCCTCGAGCGCTATAGCTAACTATGGCTACACCTTC. Its protein product is CASPSSAIANYGYTF.

This clone was detected only once. The rearrangement links TRBV4-1 to TRBJ1-2; perhaps TRBD1 as D (6 bases). The V end lost 1 base, the J end lost 4 bases, and 10 bases lay between the germline ends. CDR1 is MGHRA, CDR2 YSYEKL, per germline. This CDR3 is built from 14 residues. The CDR3 reads CASSQASGAYGYTF. The CDR3 coding sequence is TGCGCCAGCAGCCAAGCCTCAGGGGCCTATGGCTACACCTTC.

The J gene is TRBJ1-1, the V gene TRBV29-1; weak D call: TRBD1 (5 bases). Germline V lookup: CDR1 SQVTM, CDR2 ANQGSEA. There are 13 residues in the CDR3. V lost 3 bases to trimming and J lost 6 bases, with 14 bases between them. This CDR3 is CSVEWGEGAEAFF. CDR3 nucleotides: TGCAGCGTTGAGTGGGGTGAAGGGGCTGAAGCTTTCTTT.

The chain is built from TRBV30 and TRBJ1-5; D possibly corresponds to TRBD1 (5 bases). Germline CDR1 is GTSNPN and CDR2 is SVGIG (reference sequence). Trimming removed 4 bases at V and 9 bases at J, with 10 bases between. The CDR3 runs 11 residues. CDR3 in DNA: TGTGCCTGGACGGCCGGGGGGCCCCAGCATTTT. Protein: CAWTAGGPQHF.

A word on this clone: Other DNA sequences of this sample code for an identical CDR3. The rearrangement joins TRBV6-5 to TRBJ2-3; 9 nucleotides agree with TRBD2. The length of the CDR3 is 14 residues. Germline CDR1 is MNHEY and CDR2 is SVGAGI. After removal of 6 bases from V and 3 bases from J, the junction contained 4 bases not matched to a gene. The CDR3 coding sequence is TGTGCCAGCAGCCCCGGACTAGCGACAGATACGCAGTATTTT. This codes for CASSPGLATDTQYF.

The rearrangement joins TRBV7-2 to TRBJ1-1; TRBD1 matches 9 bases. This CDR3 spans 13 amino acids. Losses at the gene ends were 5 bases for V and 7 bases for J; bases not matched to a gene: 5. Germline V CDR1 and CDR2: SGHTA, FQGNSA. This CDR3 is CASSHGTGIEAFF. CDR3 in DNA: TGTGCCAGCAGCCACGGGACAGGGATTGAAGCTTTCTTT. Full variable domain (rest looked up from reference TRBV7-2 and TRBJ1-1): GAGVSQSPSNKVTEKGKDVELRCDPISGHTALYWYRQSLGQGLEFLIYFQGNSAPDKSGLPSDRFSAERTGGSVSTLTIQRTQQEDSAVYLCASSHGTGIEAFFGQGTRLTVV.

The J gene is TRBJ1-4, the V gene TRBV21-1; no DNA check was done on the table's D call, TRBD1. TRBV21-1 is listed as a pseudogene. The CDR3 runs 16 residues. In DNA, the CDR3 is TGTGCCAGCACCAAACGGACGGGGACAGTTAATGAAAAACTGTTTTTT. Translation gives CASTKRTGTVNEKLFF.

The rearrangement uses TRBV2 and TRBJ2-5; 13 nucleotides line up with TRBD2. The J call is uncertain, as TRBJ2-7 better fits the DNA end. The CDR3 contains 15 residues. Germline CDR1 SNHLY, CDR2 FYNNEI. CDR3 sequence reads: CASSSWTSGRFEQYF. DNA of the CDR3: TGTGCCAGCTCCTCCTGGACTAGCGGGAGATTCGAGCAGTACTTC.

The rearrangement uses TRBV6-5 and TRBJ1-1; 7 nucleotides agree with TRBD1. The CDR3 runs to 12 residues. V was clipped by 4 bases and J by 8 bases; unmatched bases: 4. The V gene's germline CDR1 is MNHEY and CDR2 SVGAGI. The CDR3 nucleotides are TGTGCCAGCAGTTCTCGGGACAGAGAAGCTTTCTTT. Its translation is CASSSRDREAFF.

The chain combines TRBV7-7 with TRBJ2-5; 9 nucleotides match TRBD2. The length of the CDR3 is 15 residues. Germline-derived CDR1 and CDR2 are SSHAT and FNYEAQ (reference sequence). The trim removed 1 base at V and 4 bases at J, leaving 4 bases unmatched. For the CDR3, the DNA is TGTGCCAGCAGCTTAGTAGCGGGGGCCCGAGAGACCCAGTACTTC. Translation gives CASSLVAGARETQYF.

This chain joins TRBV4-1 and TRBJ1-5, with no clear D. CDR3 size: 13 residues. The V end lost 0 bases, the J end lost 4 bases, and 4 bases lay between the germline ends. The germline gives CDR1 MGHRA, CDR2 YSYEKL. The CDR3 coding sequence is TGCGCCAGCAGCCAAGACGGGAATCAGCCCCAGCATTTT. It yields the protein CASSQDGNQPQHF.

The rearrangement uses TRBV15 and TRBJ1-1; unclear D gene. Germline V lookup: CDR1 LNHNV, CDR2 YYDKDF (reference sequence). This CDR3 is built from 16 residues. Trimming shortened V by 0 bases and J by 1 base, and 12 bases separated the two germline ends. Here the CDR3 DNA reads TGTGCCACCAGCAGAGATCTTGTGGGGAGGAACACTGAAGCTTTCTTT. It translates to CATSRDLVGRNTEAFF.

The V gene is TRBV27, the J gene TRBJ1-1, with unresolved D. Per the germline V gene, CDR1 is MNHEY and CDR2 is SMNVEV (reference sequence). V lost 5 bases, J lost 6 bases, and 16 bases lay in between. CDR3 length: 14 amino acids. CDR3: CASSLTLSRAEAFF. Here the CDR3 DNA reads TGTGCCAGCAGTCTAACCTTATCCCGGGCTGAAGCTTTCTTT.

The chain employs TRBV18 and TRBJ2-5, with D unclear. Trimming took 3 bases from V and 2 from J, leaving 16 bases between them. CDR3 length: 16 amino acids. CDR1 and CDR2 (germline): KGHSH, LQKENI. The CDR3 loop is CASSPRRGNTQETQYF. CDR3 nucleotides: TGTGCCAGCTCACCGCGGCGTGGCAATACGCAAGAGACCCAGTACTTC.

This sequence joins TRBV10-3 and TRBJ2-7; 9 bases align to TRBD1. In germline, CDR1 is ENHRY, CDR2 SYGVKD. With V trimmed by 3 bases and J by 1 base, 7 bases remained unmatched. The CDR3 spans 16 residues. CDR3 nucleotides: TGTGCCATCAGTGAACCGGGACAGGGTTTTTCCTACGAGCAGTACTTC. Protein sequence: CAISEPGQGFSYEQYF.